This TCR beta chain was captured in a study of tumor and adjacent non-tumor tissue in lung cancer. Study summary: The cohort had around twelve adenocarcinoma, 2 squamous cell and 1 small cell patients. Patients were aged roughly 30 to 76, around ten men and about five women, stage I to III.

Notes on this clonotype: Antigen unknown. An end of the junction does not agree with germline; a read error may underlie this.

This sample's RNA came from whole unsorted tissue. The CDR3 has 15 amino acids. Germline V gives CDR1 SGHAT, CDR2 FQDESV (reference sequence). The library came from three nested PCR rounds adapted from ARM-PCR protocols. TCRdb recomputed calls from the multiplex PCR reads with MiXCR, one row per CDR3 protein. This table has about 200,000 distinct CDR3 sequences, 71% appearing once. Overall study findings and caveats: In normal lung, the top 100 clones were significantly more dominant than in tumor.

The receptor comes from a man aged 55 to 69 with non-small cell lung cancer. The chain carries TRBV11-1 and TRBJ1-4; weak D call: TRBD1 (5 bases). The sequencing sample was made of lung tumor tissue. The CDR3 nucleotides are TGTGCCAGCAGCTTTCGACAGAGACCTAATGAAAAACCGTTTTTT. Protein sequence: CASSFRQRPNEKPFF.